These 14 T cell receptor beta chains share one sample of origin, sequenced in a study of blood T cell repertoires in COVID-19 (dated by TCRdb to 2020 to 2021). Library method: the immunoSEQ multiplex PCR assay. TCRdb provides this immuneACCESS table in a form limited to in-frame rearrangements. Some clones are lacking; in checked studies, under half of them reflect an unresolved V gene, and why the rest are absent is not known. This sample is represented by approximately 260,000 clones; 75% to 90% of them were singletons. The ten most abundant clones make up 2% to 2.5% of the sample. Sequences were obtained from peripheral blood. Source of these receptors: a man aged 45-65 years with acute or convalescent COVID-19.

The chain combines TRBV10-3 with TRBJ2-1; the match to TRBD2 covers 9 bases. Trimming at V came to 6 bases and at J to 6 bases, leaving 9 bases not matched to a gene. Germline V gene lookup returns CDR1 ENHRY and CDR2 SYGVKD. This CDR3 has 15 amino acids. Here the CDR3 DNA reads TGTGCCATCAGGGATCGAGCGGGGGGCACCAATGAGCAGTTCTTC. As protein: CAIRDRAGGTNEQFF.

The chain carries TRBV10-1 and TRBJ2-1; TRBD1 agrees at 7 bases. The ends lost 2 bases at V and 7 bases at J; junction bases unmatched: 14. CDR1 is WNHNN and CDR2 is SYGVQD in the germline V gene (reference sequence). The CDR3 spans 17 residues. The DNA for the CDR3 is TGCGCCAGCAGTGAGATGATGGGACAGAGGCTAGGTAATGAGCAGTTCTTC. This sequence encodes CASSEMMGQRLGNEQFF.

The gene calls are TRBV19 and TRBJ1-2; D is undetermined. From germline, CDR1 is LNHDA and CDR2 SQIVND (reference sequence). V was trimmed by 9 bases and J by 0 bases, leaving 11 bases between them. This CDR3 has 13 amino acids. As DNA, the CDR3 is TGTGCCAGCAAGACACAAACTAACTATGGCTACACCTTC. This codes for CASKTQTNYGYTF.

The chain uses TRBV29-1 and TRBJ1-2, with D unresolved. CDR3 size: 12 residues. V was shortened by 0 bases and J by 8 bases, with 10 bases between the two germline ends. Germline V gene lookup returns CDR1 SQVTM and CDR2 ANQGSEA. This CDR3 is CSVEEAGSGYTF. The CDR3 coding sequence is TGCAGCGTTGAAGAGGCTGGGAGCGGCTACACCTTC.

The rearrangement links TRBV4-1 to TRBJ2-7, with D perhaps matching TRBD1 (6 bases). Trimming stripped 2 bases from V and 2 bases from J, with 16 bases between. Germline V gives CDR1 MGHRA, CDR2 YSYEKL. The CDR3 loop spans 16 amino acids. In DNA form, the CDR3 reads TGCGCCAGCAGCCAAAAGGGTACAGGGCTTGCCTACGAGCAGTACTTC. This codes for CASSQKGTGLAYEQYF.

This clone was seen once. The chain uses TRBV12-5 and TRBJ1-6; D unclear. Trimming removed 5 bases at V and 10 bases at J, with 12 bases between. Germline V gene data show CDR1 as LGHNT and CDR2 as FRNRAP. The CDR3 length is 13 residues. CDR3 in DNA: TGTGCTAGTGGTGAGAGTGTGAGCTCACCCCTCCACTTT. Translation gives CASGESVSSPLHF.

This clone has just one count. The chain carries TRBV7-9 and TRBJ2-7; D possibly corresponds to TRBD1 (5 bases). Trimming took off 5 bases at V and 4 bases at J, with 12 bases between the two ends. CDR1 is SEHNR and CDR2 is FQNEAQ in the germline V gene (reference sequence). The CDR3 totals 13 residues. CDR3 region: CASSQTGIYEQYF. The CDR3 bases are TGTGCCAGCAGCCAAACAGGAATTTACGAGCAGTACTTC. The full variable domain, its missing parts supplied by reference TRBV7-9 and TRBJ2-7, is DTGVSQNPRHKITKRGQNVTFRCDPISEHNRLYWYRQTLGQGPEFLTYFQNEAQLEKSRLLSDRFSAERPKGSFSTLEIQRTEQGDSAMYLCASSQTGIYEQYFGPGTRLTVT.

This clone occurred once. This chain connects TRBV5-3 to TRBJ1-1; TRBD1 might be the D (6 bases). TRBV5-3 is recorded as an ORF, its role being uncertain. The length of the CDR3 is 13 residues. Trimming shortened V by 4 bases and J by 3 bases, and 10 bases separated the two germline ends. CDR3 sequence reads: CARSRGGDTEAFF. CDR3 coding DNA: TGTGCCAGAAGCAGAGGGGGGGACACTGAAGCTTTCTTT.

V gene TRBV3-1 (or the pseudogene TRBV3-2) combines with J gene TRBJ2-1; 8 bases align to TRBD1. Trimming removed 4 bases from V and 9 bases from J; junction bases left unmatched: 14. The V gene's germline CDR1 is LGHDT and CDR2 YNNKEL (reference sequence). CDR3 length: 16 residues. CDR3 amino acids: CASSLGGGQGFGEQFF. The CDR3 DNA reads TGTGCCAGCAGCCTCGGAGGCGGACAGGGATTTGGTGAGCAGTTCTTC.

For the CDR3, the DNA is TGTGCCAGCAGCCAAGATATAGGGGCCAGCTCCAATTATGGCTACACCTTC. Its translation: CASSQDIGASSNYGYTF. V gene TRBV3-1 (or the pseudogene TRBV3-2) combines with J gene TRBJ1-2, with TRBD1 as a possible D gene (5 bases). Germline V gene sequence: CDR1 LGHDT, CDR2 YNNKEL (reference sequence). V lost 0 bases to trimming and J lost 5 bases, with 19 bases between them. This CDR3 contains 17 residues.

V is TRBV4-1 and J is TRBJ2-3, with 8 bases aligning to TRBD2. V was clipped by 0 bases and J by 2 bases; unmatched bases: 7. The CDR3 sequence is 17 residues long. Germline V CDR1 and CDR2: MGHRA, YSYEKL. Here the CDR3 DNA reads TGCGCCAGCAGCCAAGATATCTCAGCGGGGGTCACAGATACGCAGTATTTT. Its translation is CASSQDISAGVTDTQYF.

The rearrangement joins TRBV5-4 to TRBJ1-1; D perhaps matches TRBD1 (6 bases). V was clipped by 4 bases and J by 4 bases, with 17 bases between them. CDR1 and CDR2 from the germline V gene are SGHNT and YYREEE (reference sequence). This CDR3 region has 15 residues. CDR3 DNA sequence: TGTGCCAGCAGCCAGAGTACAGGGTTGGTCACTGAAGCTTTCTTT. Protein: CASSQSTGLVTEAFF.

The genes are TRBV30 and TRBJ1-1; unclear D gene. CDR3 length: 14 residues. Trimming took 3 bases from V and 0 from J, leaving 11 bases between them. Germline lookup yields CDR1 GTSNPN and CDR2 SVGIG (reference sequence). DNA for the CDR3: TGTGCCTGGAGCCAGACACCTTTGAACACTGAAGCTTTCTTT. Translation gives CAWSQTPLNTEAFF.

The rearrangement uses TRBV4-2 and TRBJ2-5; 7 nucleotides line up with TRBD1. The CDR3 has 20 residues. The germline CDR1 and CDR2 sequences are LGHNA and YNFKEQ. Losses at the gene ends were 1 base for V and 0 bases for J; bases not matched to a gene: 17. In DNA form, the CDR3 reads TGTGCCAGCAGCCAAGTTAAGGTTCGGGTTTGGGACAGCTACCAAGAGACCCAGTACTTC. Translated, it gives CASSQVKVRVWDSYQETQYF.